The 27 T cell receptor beta chains below come from one sample, sequenced in a study of cytomegalovirus exposure and HLA in healthy donors. Researchers ran the PCR with 60 Vbeta and 13 Jbeta primers. Data came from immunoSEQ multiplex PCR; TCRdb stores just in-frame clones and leaves some out. The data hold approximately 120,000 clones, with around 80% observed a single time. Sequences were obtained from PBMCs. Receptors were obtained from a man between 50 and 59 years old in good health and CMV-seronegative.

This sequence joins TRBV19 and TRBJ1-1; D is possibly TRBD1 (6 bases). Trimming removed 6 bases at V and 5 bases at J, with 16 bases between. The CDR3 has 14 residues. CDR1 is LNHDA, CDR2 SQIVND, per germline (reference sequence). CDR3: CASRIQGMGTEAFF. CDR3 nucleotide sequence: TGTGCCAGTAGAATACAGGGCATGGGGACTGAAGCTTTCTTT. Complete variable domain (other parts from reference TRBV19 and TRBJ1-1): DGGITQSPKYLFRKEGQNVTLSCEQNLNHDAMYWYRQDPGQGLRLIYYSQIVNDFQKGDIAEGYSVSREKKESFPLTVTSAQKNPTAFYLCASRIQGMGTEAFFGQGTRLTVV.

The CDR3 region has the DNA TGTGCCAGCAGTGAAGCGGGGGGGTCCTACGAGCAGTACGTC. Translating it yields CASSEAGGSYEQYV. This chain links TRBV6-1 with TRBJ2-7; TRBD2 matches 7 bases. The CDR3 consists of 14 residues. V shed 0 bases and J 1 base; nucleotides not matched to a gene: 0. The germline gives CDR1 MNHNS, CDR2 SASEGT.

This chain links TRBV2 with TRBJ2-7; a possible D gene is TRBD1 (6 bases). There are 14 residues in the CDR3. Trimming took 10 bases from V and 0 from J, leaving 16 bases between them. Germline assignment: CDR1 SNHLY and CDR2 FYNNEI. CDR3 DNA sequence: TGTGCCACCTCAACCGACAGGAGCTCCTACGAGCAGTACTTC. Its protein is CATSTDRSSYEQYF.

The chain is built from TRBV29-1 and TRBJ1-1, with a possible D match to TRBD1 (5 bases). CDR3 length: 13 residues. V was trimmed by 7 bases and J by 4 bases, leaving 16 bases between them. Germline-derived CDR1 and CDR2 are SQVTM and ANQGSEA. The CDR3 sequence is CSARHGGGTEAFF. The CDR3 nucleotides read TGCAGCGCCAGGCATGGGGGAGGCACTGAAGCTTTCTTT.

The chain joins TRBV30 to TRBJ2-1; tentatively, D is TRBD1 (5 bases). The CDR3 has 14 amino acids. Germline-derived CDR1 and CDR2 are GTSNPN and SVGIG (reference sequence). The V gene lost 4 bases and the J gene lost 6 bases, with 16 bases spanning the gap. The CDR3 sequence: CAWTSPQGFNEQFF. The CDR3 DNA follows: TGTGCCTGGACCTCACCCCAGGGTTTCAATGAGCAGTTCTTC. The variable domain in full, completed from reference TRBV30 and TRBJ2-1, reads SQTIHQWPATLVQPVGSPLSLECTVEGTSNPNLYWYRQAAGRGLQLLFYSVGIGQISSEVPQNLSASRPQDRQFILSSKKLLLSDSGFYLCAWTSPQGFNEQFFGPGTRLTVL.

The chain carries TRBV6-5 and TRBJ1-2; TRBD1 matches at 8 bases. Germline CDR1 MNHEY, CDR2 SVGAGI. V lost 5 bases and J lost 4; bases outside the gene matches: 6. This CDR3 has 14 residues. CDR3 in amino acids: CASSRTGLTYGYTF. The CDR3 bases are TGTGCCAGCAGTCGGACAGGGCTGACCTATGGCTACACCTTC.

The chain joins TRBV6-4 to TRBJ1-1; D is uncertain. The V gene lost 5 bases and the J gene lost 0 bases, with 10 bases spanning the gap. The CDR3 loop spans 14 amino acids. From germline, CDR1 is MRHNA and CDR2 SNTAGT. CDR3 bases: TGTGCCAGCAGTCTTAACAGCCTGAACACTGAAGCTTTCTTT. Its translation is CASSLNSLNTEAFF.

The rearrangement uses TRBV2 and TRBJ2-3; the D gene is possibly TRBD2 (6 bases). CDR3 length: 14 amino acids. The V gene's germline CDR1 is SNHLY and CDR2 FYNNEI. V was trimmed by 6 bases and J by 2 bases, leaving 12 bases between them. Written as DNA, the CDR3 is TGTGCCAGCAGGAGGACTAAACTCACAGATACGCAGTATTTT. It codes for CASRRTKLTDTQYF.

The V gene is TRBV6-5, the J gene TRBJ2-2, with D possibly TRBD2 on 5 matching bases. CDR3 length equals 14 residues. V was shortened by 8 bases and J by 4 bases, with 14 bases between the two germline ends. Germline CDR1 is MNHEY and CDR2 is SVGAGI. The CDR3: CASHSSAGTGELFF. The CDR3 coding sequence is TGTGCCAGCCATTCTTCGGCGGGCACCGGGGAGCTGTTTTTT.

The chain couples TRBV14 to TRBJ2-5, with D unclear. The CDR3 spans 12 residues. Germline lookup yields CDR1 SGHDN and CDR2 FVKESK. The ends were cut back, 0 bases at V and 5 bases at J, with 4 bases in the middle. The CDR3 nucleotides are TGTGCCAGCAGCCAAGACTATGAGACCCAGTACTTC. Protein sequence: CASSQDYETQYF.

CDR3 DNA sequence: TGTGCCAGCAGCTTTTCGACAGGGGCCCAAGAGACCCAGTACTTC. Amino acid sequence: CASSFSTGAQETQYF. This rearrangement joins TRBV11-2 to TRBJ2-5; 8 positions match TRBD1. Per germline, CDR1 SGHAT and CDR2 FQNNGV. Unmatched junction bases numbered 4, after V lost 3 bases and J lost 1 base. The CDR3 has 15 amino acids.

Notes on this clone: Mismatch with germline at one junction end may stem from a read error. This chain links TRBV7-9 with TRBJ1-2; 8 bases match TRBD1. Germline CDR1 SEHNR, CDR2 FQNEAQ (reference sequence). The CDR3 extends over 16 amino acids. CDR3 coding DNA: TGTTCCAGCAGCCCTACGACAGGGGATTCTTACTATGGCTACACCTTC. The encoded protein is CSSSPTTGDSYYGYTF.

The chain couples TRBV4-3 to TRBJ1-4, with TRBD1 identical over 11 bases. The junction had 2 bases not matched to a gene; V was cut back by 4 bases and J by 7 bases. This CDR3 is 14 amino acids long. Germline values: CDR1 LGHNA, CDR2 YSLEER. The CDR3 region has the DNA TGCGCCAGCAGCCCCGGGACAGGGGGTGAAAAACTGTTTTTT. Translation: CASSPGTGGEKLFF.

This clone was observed a few times. The V gene is TRBV4-2, the J gene TRBJ1-2, with 12 bases identical to TRBD1. This CDR3 spans 18 amino acids. The V gene end was trimmed by 1 base and the J gene end by 8 bases; junction bases not matched to a gene: 14. CDR1 is LGHNA and CDR2 is YNFKEQ in the germline V gene. The CDR3 nucleotides read TGTGCCAGCAGCCAAGGTCCCGGGACAGGGGGCCCTTTTCTAGGCTACACCTTC. It is translated as CASSQGPGTGGPFLGYTF.

In this sample, this clone turned up once. As DNA, the CDR3 is TGTGCCACCAGCAGAGGTGGACATTTAGGCCAGCCCCAGCATTTT. Translated: CATSRGGHLGQPQHF. The chain joins TRBV15 to TRBJ1-5, with TRBD1 as a possible D gene (5 bases). V was clipped by 1 base and J by 7 bases, with 14 bases between them. Germline loops: CDR1 LNHNV, CDR2 YYDKDF (reference sequence). CDR3 length: 15 residues.

This clone has only a few counts. J is TRBJ2-3 and V is TRBV9; D is uncertain. The CDR3 is 14 amino acids. V was clipped by 0 bases and J by 2 bases, with 7 bases between them. CDR1 and CDR2 (germline): SGDLS, YYNGEE. In DNA, the CDR3 is TGTGCCAGCAGCGTAGGTACTACCACAGATACGCAGTATTTT. It translates to CASSVGTTTDTQYF.

This clone occurred a few times. At the DNA level, this CDR3 is encoded by other sequences in the same sample as well. The rearrangement joins TRBV28 to TRBJ1-4; the D gene is possibly TRBD1 (6 bases). The CDR3 covers 14 residues. Germline V gene sequence: CDR1 MDHEN, CDR2 SYDVKM. The V end lost 2 bases, the J end lost 8 bases, and 12 bases lay between the germline ends. CDR3 region: CASSLGGGEEKLFF. The CDR3 nucleotides are TGTGCCAGCAGTTTAGGGGGCGGCGAGGAAAAACTGTTTTTT.

The rearrangement links TRBV5-1 to TRBJ1-2; 9 bases agree with TRBD1. V was clipped by 4 bases and J by 2 bases; unmatched bases: 6. Germline V gene data show CDR1 as SGHRS and CDR2 as YFSETQ. The CDR3 covers 15 residues. For the CDR3, the DNA is TGCGCCAGCAGCCCGGATGGACAGGGGAACTATGGCTACACCTTC. Its protein is CASSPDGQGNYGYTF.

This clone was detected a few times. The chain has TRBV28 and TRBJ2-1; D gene unclear. Trimming removed 2 bases at V and 9 bases at J, with 11 bases between. Germline loops: CDR1 MDHEN, CDR2 SYDVKM. This CDR3 region has 13 residues. CDR3 loop: CASSLSLGGEQFF. CDR3 nucleotides: TGTGCCAGCAGTTTAAGTCTAGGCGGTGAGCAGTTCTTC.

With regard to this clone: Germline is not matched at one junction end, which may reflect a read error. Other DNA sequences in the same sample also yield this CDR3. The chain is built from TRBV5-1 and TRBJ2-7, with D tentatively TRBD1 (6 bases). Germline V CDR1 and CDR2: SGHRS, YFSETQ. The CDR3 is 14 residues long. Here the CDR3 reads CASSPPQGSYEQYF. The CDR3, as DNA: TGCGCCAGCAGCCCCCCACAGGGCTCCTACGAGCAGTATTTC.

The V call is TRBV2, the J call TRBJ2-7; 10 bases fit TRBD1. The V and J ends lost 4 bases and 3 bases, in that order; junction bases with no gene match: 6. This CDR3 is 15 amino acids long. Germline V CDR1 and CDR2: SNHLY, FYNNEI. CDR3 nucleotides: TGTGCCAGCAGTGTAATGACAGGGGGCTTCTACGAGCAGTACTTC. It yields the protein CASSVMTGGFYEQYF.

The CDR3, as DNA: TGCGCCAGCAGCTTGGGTGTCGCGGGGACAGATACGCAGTATTTT. Translation gives CASSLGVAGTDTQYF. This sequence joins TRBV5-1 and TRBJ2-3, with D perhaps matching TRBD2 (6 bases). The CDR3 covers 15 residues. Germline lookup yields CDR1 SGHRS and CDR2 YFSETQ. V lost 0 bases to trimming and J lost 3 bases, with 11 bases between them.

The chain has TRBV7-3 and TRBJ2-2; the D gene is possibly TRBD1 (6 bases). Germline loops: CDR1 SGHTA, CDR2 FQGTGA. Trimming cost V 5 bases and J 6 bases, with 16 bases left between them. The CDR3 consists of 15 residues. The CDR3 sequence is CASSPNTGTAGELFF. The CDR3 bases are TGTGCCAGCAGCCCAAATACAGGGACGGCCGGGGAGCTGTTTTTT.

About this clone itself: One junction end disagrees with the germline gene, perhaps due to a read error. The chain employs TRBV7-9 and TRBJ2-1; 9 bases match TRBD2. CDR1 and CDR2 (germline): SEHNR, FQNEAQ (reference sequence). The CDR3 is 11 residues long. The CDR3 sequence is CASRLNSGGVF. CDR3 DNA: TGTGCCAGCAGACTTAATAGCGGGGGCGTCTTC.

The rearrangement joins TRBV30 to TRBJ2-7, with 8 positions matching TRBD1. This CDR3 is 14 amino acids long. Germline V gene data show CDR1 as GTSNPN and CDR2 as SVGIG (reference sequence). V trimming: 4 bases; J trimming: 2 bases; junction bases outside the gene matches: 7. CDR3 in DNA: TGTGCCTGGACTCACGGACAGGGCCCCTACGAGCAGTACTTC. This codes for CAWTHGQGPYEQYF.

This chain uses TRBV10-3 with TRBJ2-7; 8 positions agree with TRBD2. After removal of 6 bases from V and 6 bases from J, the junction contained 13 bases not matched to a gene. Germline V gene lookup returns CDR1 ENHRY and CDR2 SYGVKD. This CDR3 is 15 amino acids long. The CDR3 here is CAISASAGGTVEQYV. CDR3 coding DNA: TGTGCCATCAGCGCCTCGGCGGGGGGAACAGTCGAGCAGTACGTC.

The chain carries TRBV5-1 and TRBJ2-1, with TRBD1 matching 8 bases. The germline CDR1 and CDR2 sequences are SGHRS and YFSETQ. The CDR3 totals 17 residues. V shed 0 bases and J 5 bases; nucleotides not matched to a gene: 10. The CDR3 DNA sequence: TGCGCCAGCAGCTTGGATAATCCAGGGGGCGCGAACAATGAGCAGTTCTTC. Protein product: CASSLDNPGGANNEQFF. The variable domain in full, with the rest retrieved from reference TRBV5-1 and TRBJ2-1, is KAGVTQTPRYLIKTRGQQVTLSCSPISGHRSVSWYQQTPGQGLQFLFEYFSETQRNKGNFPGRFSGRQFSNSRSEMNVSTLELGDSALYLCASSLDNPGGANNEQFFGPGTRLTVL.